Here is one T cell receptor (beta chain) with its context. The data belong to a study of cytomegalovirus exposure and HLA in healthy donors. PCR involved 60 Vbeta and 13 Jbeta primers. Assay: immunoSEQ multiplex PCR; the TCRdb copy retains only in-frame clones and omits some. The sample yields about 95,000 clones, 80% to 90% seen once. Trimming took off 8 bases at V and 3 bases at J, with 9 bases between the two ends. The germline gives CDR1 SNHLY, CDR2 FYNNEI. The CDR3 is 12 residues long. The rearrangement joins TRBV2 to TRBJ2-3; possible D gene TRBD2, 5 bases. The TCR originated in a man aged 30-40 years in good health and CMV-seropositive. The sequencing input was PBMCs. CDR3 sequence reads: CASPRGTDTQYF. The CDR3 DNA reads TGTGCCAGCCCCCGGGGTACAGATACGCAGTATTTT.